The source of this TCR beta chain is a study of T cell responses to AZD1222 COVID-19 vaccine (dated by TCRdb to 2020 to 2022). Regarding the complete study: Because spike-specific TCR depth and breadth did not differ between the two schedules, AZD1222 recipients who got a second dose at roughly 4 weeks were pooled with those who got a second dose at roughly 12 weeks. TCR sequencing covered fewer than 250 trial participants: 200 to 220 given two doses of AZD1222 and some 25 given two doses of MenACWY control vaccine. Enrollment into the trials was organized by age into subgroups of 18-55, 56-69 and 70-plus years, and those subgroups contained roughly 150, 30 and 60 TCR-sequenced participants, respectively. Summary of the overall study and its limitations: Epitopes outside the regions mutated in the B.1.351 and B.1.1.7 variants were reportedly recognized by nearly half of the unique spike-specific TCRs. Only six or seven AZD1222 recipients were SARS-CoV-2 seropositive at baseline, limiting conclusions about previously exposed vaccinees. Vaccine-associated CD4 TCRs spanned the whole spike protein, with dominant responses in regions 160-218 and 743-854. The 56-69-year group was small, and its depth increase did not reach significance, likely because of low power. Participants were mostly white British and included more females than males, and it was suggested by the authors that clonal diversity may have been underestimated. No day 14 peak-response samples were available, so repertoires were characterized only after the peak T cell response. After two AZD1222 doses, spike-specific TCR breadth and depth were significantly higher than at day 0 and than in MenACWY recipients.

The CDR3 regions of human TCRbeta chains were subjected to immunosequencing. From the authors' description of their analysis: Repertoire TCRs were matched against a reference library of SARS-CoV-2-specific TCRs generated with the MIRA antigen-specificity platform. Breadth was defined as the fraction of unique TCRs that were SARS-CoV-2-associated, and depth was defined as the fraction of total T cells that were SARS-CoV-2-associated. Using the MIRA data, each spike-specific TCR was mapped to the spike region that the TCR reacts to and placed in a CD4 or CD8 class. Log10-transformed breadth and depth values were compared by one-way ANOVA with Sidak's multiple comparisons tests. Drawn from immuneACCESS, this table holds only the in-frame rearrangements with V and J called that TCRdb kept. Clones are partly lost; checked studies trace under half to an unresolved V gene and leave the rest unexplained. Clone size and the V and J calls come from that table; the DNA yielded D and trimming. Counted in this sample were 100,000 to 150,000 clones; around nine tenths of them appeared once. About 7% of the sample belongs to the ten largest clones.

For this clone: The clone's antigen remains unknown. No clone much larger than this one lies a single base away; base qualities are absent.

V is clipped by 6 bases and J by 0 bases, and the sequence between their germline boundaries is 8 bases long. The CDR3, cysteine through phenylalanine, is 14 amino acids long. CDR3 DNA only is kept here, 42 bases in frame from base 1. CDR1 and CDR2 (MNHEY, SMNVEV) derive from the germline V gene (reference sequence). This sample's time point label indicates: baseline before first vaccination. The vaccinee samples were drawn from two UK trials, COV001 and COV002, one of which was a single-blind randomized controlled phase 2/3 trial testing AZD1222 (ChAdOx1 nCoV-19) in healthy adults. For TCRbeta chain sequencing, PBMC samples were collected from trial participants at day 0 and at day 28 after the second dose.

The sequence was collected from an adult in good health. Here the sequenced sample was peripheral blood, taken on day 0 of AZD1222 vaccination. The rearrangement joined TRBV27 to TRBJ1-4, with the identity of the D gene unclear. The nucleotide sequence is TGTGCCAGCAGGAACATGGCAACTAATGAAAAACTGTTTTTT. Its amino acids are CASRNMATNEKLFF.